This T cell receptor beta chain was sequenced during a study of T cell changes during pregnancy in multiple sclerosis. The CDR3 consists of 15 residues. Germline CDR1 and CDR2: SGDLS and YYNGEE. Trimming removed 0 bases from V and 13 bases from J, with 17 bases in between. Using immunoSEQ multiplex PCR, the repertoire was profiled, and TCRdb retains in-frame clones only, with some absent. The data show over 35,000 clones, 94% seen once. The sample holds a few counts of this clone. This sequence joins TRBV9 and TRBJ1-6; D uncertain. This TCR was recovered from a female donor with multiple sclerosis, enrolled in a pregnancy study. The specimen was CD4+ T cells from peripheral blood mononuclear cells, collected in the second trimester of pregnancy. CDR3 region: CASSVDHRSLEPLHF. In nucleotides, the CDR3 is TGTGCCAGCAGCGTAGATCATAGGTCTCTGGAGCCCCTCCACTTT.